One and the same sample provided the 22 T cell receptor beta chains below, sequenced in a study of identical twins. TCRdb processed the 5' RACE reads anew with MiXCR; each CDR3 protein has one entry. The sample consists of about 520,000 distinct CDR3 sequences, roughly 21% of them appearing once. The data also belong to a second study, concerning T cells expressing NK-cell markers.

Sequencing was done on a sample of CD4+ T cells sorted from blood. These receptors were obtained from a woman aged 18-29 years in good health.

This CDR3 is CASAGLAGRETQYF. Here the CDR3 DNA reads TGTGCCAGTGCGGGACTAGCGGGCCGAGAGACCCAGTACTTC. This rearrangement joins TRBV27 to TRBJ2-5, with 12 bases matching TRBD2. Germline CDR1 and CDR2: MNHEY and SMNVEV (reference sequence). The CDR3 contains 14 residues. The J segment lost 4 bases and the V segment lost 9 bases, leaving 6 bases of the junction unmatched.

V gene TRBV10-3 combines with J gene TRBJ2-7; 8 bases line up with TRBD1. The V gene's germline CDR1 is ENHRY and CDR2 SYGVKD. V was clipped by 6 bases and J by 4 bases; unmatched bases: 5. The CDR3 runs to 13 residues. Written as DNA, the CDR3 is TGTGCCATCAGAAGGACAGGGCTTTACGAGCAGTACTTC. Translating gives CAIRRTGLYEQYF.

The CDR3 region is CASSQVPLVETQYF. CDR3 coding DNA: TGTGCCAGCAGCCAAGTCCCACTAGTAGAGACCCAGTACTTC. The genes are TRBV3-1 and TRBJ2-5; D is perhaps TRBD2 (5 bases). CDR3 length: 14 amino acids. Germline CDR1 is LGHDT and CDR2 is YNNKEL (reference sequence). V lost 1 base, J lost 4 bases, and 10 bases lay in between.

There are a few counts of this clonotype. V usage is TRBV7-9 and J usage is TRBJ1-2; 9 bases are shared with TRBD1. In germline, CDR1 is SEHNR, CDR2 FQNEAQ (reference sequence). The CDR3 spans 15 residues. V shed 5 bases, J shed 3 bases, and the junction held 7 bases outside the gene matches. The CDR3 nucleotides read TGTGCCAGCAGCGTATGGGACAGGGAGGACTATGGCTACACCTTC. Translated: CASSVWDREDYGYTF.

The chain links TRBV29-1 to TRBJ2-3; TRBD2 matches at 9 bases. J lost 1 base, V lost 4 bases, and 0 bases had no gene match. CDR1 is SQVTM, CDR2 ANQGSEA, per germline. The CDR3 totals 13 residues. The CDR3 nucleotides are TGCAGCGTTGTAGCGGGAGGCACAGATACGCAGTATTTT. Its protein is CSVVAGGTDTQYF.

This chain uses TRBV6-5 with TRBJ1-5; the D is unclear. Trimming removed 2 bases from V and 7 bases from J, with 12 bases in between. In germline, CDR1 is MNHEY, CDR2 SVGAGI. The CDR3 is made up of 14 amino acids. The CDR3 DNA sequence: TGTGCCAGCAGTTACCCCGACGGGCAACAGCCCCAGCATTTT. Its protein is CASSYPDGQQPQHF.

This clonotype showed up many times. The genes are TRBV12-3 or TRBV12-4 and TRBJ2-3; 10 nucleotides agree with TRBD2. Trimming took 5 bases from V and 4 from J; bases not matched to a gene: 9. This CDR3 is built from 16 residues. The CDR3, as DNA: TGTGCCAGCAGTCTCCTTAGCGGGAGGCCCTCAGATACGCAGTATTTT. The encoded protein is CASSLLSGRPSDTQYF.

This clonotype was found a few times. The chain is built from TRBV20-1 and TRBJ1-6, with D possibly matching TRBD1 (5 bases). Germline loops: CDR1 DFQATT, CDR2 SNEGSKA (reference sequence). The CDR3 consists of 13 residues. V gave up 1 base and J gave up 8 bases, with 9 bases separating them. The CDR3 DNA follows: TGCAGTGCTAGAGGCGGGGGGGATTCACCCCTCCACTTT. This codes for CSARGGGDSPLHF.

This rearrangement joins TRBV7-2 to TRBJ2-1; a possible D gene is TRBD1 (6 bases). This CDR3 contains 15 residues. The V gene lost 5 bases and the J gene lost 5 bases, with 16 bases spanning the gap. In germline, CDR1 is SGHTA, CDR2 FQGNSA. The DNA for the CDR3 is TGTGCCAGCAGCGTCACAGGGACCTTTAACAATGAGCAGTTCTTC. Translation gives CASSVTGTFNNEQFF.

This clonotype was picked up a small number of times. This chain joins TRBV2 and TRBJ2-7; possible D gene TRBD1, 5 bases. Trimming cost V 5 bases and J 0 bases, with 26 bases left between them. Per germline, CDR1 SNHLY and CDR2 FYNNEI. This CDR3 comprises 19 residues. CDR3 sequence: CASSLIPPFGQGTSYEQYF. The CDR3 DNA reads TGTGCCAGCAGTTTAATCCCCCCTTTTGGTCAGGGAACCTCCTACGAGCAGTACTTC.

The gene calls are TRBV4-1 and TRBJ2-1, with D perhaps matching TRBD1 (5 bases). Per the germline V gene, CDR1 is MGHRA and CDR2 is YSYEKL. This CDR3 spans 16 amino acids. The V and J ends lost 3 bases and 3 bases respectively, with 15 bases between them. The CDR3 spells CASSQYGAALYNEQFF. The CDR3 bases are TGCGCCAGCAGCCAGTATGGGGCGGCACTCTACAATGAGCAGTTCTTC.

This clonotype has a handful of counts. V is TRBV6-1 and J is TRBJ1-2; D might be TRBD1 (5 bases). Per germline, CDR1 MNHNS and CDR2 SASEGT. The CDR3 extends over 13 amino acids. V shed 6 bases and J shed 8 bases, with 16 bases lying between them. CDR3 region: CASRITGLGGYTF. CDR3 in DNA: TGTGCCAGCAGAATTACAGGTCTGGGGGGCTACACCTTC.

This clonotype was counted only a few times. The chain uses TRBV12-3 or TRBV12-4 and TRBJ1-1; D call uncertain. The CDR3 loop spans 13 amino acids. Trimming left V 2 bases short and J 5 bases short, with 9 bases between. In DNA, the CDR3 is TGTGCCAGCAGTTTATATTTGGAGACTGAAGCTTTCTTT. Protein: CASSLYLETEAFF.

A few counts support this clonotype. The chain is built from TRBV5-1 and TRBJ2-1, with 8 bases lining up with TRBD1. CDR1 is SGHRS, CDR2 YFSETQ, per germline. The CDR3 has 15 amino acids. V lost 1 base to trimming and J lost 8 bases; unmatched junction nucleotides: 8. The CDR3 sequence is CASSLMDRERDEQFF. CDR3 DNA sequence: TGCGCCAGCAGCTTGATGGACAGGGAACGGGATGAGCAGTTCTTC.

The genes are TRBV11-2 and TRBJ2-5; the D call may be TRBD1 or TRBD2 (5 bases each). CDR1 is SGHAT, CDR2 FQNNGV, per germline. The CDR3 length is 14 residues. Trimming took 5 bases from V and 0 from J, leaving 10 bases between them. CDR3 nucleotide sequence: TGTGCCAGCAGCCAGGGACCAAACCAAGAGACCCAGTACTTC. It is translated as CASSQGPNQETQYF.

The CDR3 nucleotides are TGTGCCAGCAGCTTAGCTTCAGCGGGGAGCTACGAGCAGTACTTC. Protein sequence: CASSLASAGSYEQYF. The chain is built from TRBV7-2 and TRBJ2-7; TRBD2 matches at 7 bases. Trimming removed 0 bases from V and 3 bases from J; junction bases left unmatched: 5. This CDR3 is 15 amino acids long. From germline, CDR1 is SGHTA and CDR2 FQGNSA.

The CDR3 is CSARPLAESYNEQFF. The CDR3 coding sequence is TGCAGTGCTAGACCCCTAGCGGAGTCCTACAATGAGCAGTTCTTC. The J gene is TRBJ2-1, the V gene TRBV20-1, with 7 nucleotides matching TRBD2. The CDR3 is 15 residues long. V was clipped by 2 bases and J by 1 base; unmatched bases: 5. Germline CDR1 DFQATT, CDR2 SNEGSKA (reference sequence).

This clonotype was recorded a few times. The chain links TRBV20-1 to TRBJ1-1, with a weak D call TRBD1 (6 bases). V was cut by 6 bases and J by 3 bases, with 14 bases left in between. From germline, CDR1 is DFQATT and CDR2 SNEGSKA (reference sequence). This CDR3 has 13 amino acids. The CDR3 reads CSAPRGWDTEAFF. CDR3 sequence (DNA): TGCAGTGCCCCCAGGGGATGGGACACTGAAGCTTTCTTT.

CDR3 sequence: CASSSNRVEQYF. The CDR3 DNA is TGCGCCAGCAGCTCCAACAGGGTTGAGCAGTACTTC. The chain carries TRBV5-1 and TRBJ2-7; maybe TRBD1 (6 bases). Trimming shortened V by 3 bases and J by 7 bases, and 11 bases separated the two germline ends. This CDR3 has 12 residues. Germline V gives CDR1 SGHRS, CDR2 YFSETQ.

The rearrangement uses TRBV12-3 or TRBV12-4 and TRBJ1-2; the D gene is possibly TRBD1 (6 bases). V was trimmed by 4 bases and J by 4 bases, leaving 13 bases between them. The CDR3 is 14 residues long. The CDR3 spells CASSSQGKGYGYTF. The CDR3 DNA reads TGTGCCAGCAGTTCTCAGGGGAAAGGCTATGGCTACACCTTC.

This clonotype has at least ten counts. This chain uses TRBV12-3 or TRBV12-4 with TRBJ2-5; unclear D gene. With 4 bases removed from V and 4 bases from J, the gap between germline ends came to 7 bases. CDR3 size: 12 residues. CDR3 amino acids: CASSWIRETQYF. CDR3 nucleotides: TGTGCCAGCAGTTGGATTCGAGAGACCCAGTACTTC.

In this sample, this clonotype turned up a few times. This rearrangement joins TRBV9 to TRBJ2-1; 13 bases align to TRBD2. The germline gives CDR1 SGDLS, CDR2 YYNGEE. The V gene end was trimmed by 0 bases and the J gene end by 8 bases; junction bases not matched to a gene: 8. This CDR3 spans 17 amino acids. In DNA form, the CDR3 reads TGTGCCAGCAGCGTAGGGTTATGGACTAGCGGGAGCGATGAGCAGTTCTTC. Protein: CASSVGLWTSGSDEQFF.